The present entry profiles one TCR beta chain with its context. Its specificity is unknown. Stability of Graves' hyperthyroidism was defined as absent ophthalmopathy progression within 18 months. This sample was taken from a study of T cells in Graves' hyperthyroidism and ophthalmopathy. Findings and limits, study-wide: The majority of expanded thyroid clonotypes above 0.001 also appeared in blood. The model foresaw ophthalmopathy a median around 6.8 months prior to onset.

TCR beta CDR3 sequences were amplified from RNA transcripts. HTBI primers were the set used in a first-round RT-PCR of the TCR CDR3. TCRdb reanalysed the multiplex PCR reads using MiXCR and keeps one entry per CDR3 protein. The sample carries around 430,000 distinct CDR3 sequences, 14% to 15% recorded once. The sample comprised blood. This TCR came from a woman aged 30 to 39 with Graves' hyperthyroidism.

CDR3 nucleotides: TGTGCCAGCAGTCAGGGGACCGTGCCGGGGACAGATACGCAGTATTTT. Amino acids: CASSQGTVPGTDTQYF. V usage is TRBV11-2 and J usage is TRBJ2-3; the D gene is possibly TRBD1 (6 bases). CDR3 size: 16 residues. V was trimmed by 6 bases and J by 3 bases, leaving 19 bases between them. Germline lookup yields CDR1 SGHAT and CDR2 FQNNGV.